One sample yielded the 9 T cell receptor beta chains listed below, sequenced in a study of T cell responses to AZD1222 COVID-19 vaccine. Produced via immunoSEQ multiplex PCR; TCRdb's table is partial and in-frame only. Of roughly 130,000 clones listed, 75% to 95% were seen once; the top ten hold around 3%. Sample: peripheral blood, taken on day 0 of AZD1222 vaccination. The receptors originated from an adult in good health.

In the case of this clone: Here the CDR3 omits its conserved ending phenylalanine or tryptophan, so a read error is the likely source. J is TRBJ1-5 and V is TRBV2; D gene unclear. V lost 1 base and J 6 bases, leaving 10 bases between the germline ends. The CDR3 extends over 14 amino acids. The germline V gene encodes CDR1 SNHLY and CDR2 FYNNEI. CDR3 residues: CASSEVGASQPQHL. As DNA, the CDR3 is TGTGCCAGCAGTGAAGTGGGTGCGAGTCAGCCCCAGCATCTT.

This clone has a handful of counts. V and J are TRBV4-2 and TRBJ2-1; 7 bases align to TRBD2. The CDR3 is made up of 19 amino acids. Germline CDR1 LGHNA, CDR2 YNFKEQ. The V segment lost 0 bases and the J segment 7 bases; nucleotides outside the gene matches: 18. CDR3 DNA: TGTGCCAGCAGCCAAGAGGGAAGAAGAGGGAGGGACGCCTTAAATGAGCAGTTCTTC. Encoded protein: CASSQEGRRGRDALNEQFF.

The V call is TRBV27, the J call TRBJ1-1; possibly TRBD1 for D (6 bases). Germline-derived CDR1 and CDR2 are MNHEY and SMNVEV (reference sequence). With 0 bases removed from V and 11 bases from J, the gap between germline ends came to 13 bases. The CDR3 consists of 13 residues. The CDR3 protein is CASSLSARGIAFF. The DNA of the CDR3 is TGTGCCAGCAGTTTATCGGCCAGGGGTATCGCTTTCTTT.

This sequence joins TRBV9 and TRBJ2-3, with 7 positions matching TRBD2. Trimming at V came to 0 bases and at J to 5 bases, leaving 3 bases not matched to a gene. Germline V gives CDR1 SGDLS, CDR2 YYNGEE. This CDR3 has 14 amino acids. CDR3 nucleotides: TGTGCCAGCAGCGTAGCTCAGCGGGAAGATACGCAGTATTTT. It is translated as CASSVAQREDTQYF.

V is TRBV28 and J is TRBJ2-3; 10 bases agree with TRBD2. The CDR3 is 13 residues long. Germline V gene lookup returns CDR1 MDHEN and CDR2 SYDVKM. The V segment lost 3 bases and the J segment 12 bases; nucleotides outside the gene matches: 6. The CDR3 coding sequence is TGTGCCAGCAGTTTCTGGAGCGGGGGGGTTCAGTATTTT. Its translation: CASSFWSGGVQYF.

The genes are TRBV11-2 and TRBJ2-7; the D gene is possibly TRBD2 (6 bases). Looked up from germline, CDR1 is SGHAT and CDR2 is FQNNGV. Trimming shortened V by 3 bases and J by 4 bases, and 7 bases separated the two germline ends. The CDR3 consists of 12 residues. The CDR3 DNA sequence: TGTGCCAGCAGCTTTAGCGGATACGAGCAGTACTTC. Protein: CASSFSGYEQYF.

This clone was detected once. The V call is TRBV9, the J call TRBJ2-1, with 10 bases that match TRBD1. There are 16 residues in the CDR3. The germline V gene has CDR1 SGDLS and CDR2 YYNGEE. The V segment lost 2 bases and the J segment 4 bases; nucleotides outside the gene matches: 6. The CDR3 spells CASSVRQGAAYNEQFF. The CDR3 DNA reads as TGTGCCAGCAGCGTCCGACAGGGGGCTGCTTACAATGAGCAGTTCTTC.

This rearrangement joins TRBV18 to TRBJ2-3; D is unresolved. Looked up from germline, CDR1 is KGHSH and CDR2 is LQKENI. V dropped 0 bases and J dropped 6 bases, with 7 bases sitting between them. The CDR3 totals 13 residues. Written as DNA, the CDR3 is TGTGCCAGCTCACCACCGGCCCAGGATACGCAGTATTTT. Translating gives CASSPPAQDTQYF. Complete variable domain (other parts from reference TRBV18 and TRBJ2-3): NAGVMQNPRHLVRRRGQEARLRCSPMKGHSHVYWYRQLPEEGLKFMVYLQKENIIDESGMPKERFSAEFPKEGPSILRIQQVVRGDSAAYFCASSPPAQDTQYFGPGTRLTVL.

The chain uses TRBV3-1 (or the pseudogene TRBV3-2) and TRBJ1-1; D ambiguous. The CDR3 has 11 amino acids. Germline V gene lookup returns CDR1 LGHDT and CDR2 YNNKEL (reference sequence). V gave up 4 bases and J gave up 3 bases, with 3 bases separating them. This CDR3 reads CASSLYTEAFF. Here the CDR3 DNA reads TGTGCCAGCAGCCTCTACACTGAAGCTTTCTTT.